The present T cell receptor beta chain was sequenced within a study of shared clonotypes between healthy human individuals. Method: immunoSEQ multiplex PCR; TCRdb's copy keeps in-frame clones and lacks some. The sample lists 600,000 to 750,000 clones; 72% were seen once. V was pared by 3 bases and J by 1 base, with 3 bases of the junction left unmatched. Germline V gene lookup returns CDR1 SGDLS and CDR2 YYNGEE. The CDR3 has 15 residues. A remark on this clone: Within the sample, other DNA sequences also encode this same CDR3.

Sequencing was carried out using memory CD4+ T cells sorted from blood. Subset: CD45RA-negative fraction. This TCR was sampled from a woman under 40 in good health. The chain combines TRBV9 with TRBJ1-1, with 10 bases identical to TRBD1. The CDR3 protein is CASSARQGANTEAFF. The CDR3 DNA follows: TGTGCCAGCAGCGCTCGACAGGGGGCGAACACTGAAGCTTTCTTT.